This T cell receptor beta chain is from a study of OX40 agonist ivuxolimab in advanced cancers. Study-wide background: The patients received ivuxolimab by intravenous route every 2 weeks at 0.01 to 10 mg/kg.

Study-wide results and caveats: Not determined was the antigen specificity of the expanded peripheral T cells.

Some clones are missing from TCRdb's copy, which holds only in-frame ones; the method was immunoSEQ multiplex PCR. This sample yields 60,000 to 70,000 clones, of which 75% to 90% are seen a single time; 0.55% belongs to the top ten. This clone turned up a few times. Its cognate antigen is unknown. This clonotype was sampled from an adult with an advanced solid tumor such as melanoma, head and neck, liver or kidney cancer. This sample comprised CD4+ or CD8+ T cells sorted from blood, obtained in a trial of the OX40 agonist ivuxolimab.

Here the CDR3 reads CASSQDPSRGGRLTGELFF. The CDR3 nucleotides read TGCGCCAGCAGCCAAGACCCTAGTAGGGGCGGGCGTCTCACCGGGGAGCTGTTTTTT. The rearrangement joins TRBV4-3 to TRBJ2-2; D is possibly TRBD1 or TRBD2 (5 bases each). The CDR3 runs 19 residues. Trimming shortened V by 0 bases and J by 4 bases, and 21 bases separated the two germline ends. CDR1 and CDR2 (germline): LGHNA, YSLEER.